The text below deals with one TCR beta chain. Which antigen it targets is not known. No clone much larger than this one lies a single base away; base qualities are absent. Taken with the paper, the label for time point translates to: baseline before first vaccination. Vaccinee samples came from UK trials COV001 and COV002, including a single-blind randomized controlled phase 2/3 trial of AZD1222 (ChAdOx1 nCoV-19) in healthy adults. For TCRbeta chain sequencing, PBMC samples from trial participants were taken at day 0 and at day 28 after the second dose. The sample comes from a study of T cell responses to AZD1222 COVID-19 vaccine (dated by TCRdb to the early 2020s). Study-level background: AZD1222 recipients with second doses at about 4 weeks or about 12 weeks were pooled, because spike-specific TCR depth and breadth did not differ between schedules. TCR sequencing was performed for roughly 250 trial participants, of whom some 200 were given two doses of AZD1222 and around 25 were given two doses of MenACWY control vaccine. Enrollment into the trials was organized by age into subgroups of 18-55, 56-69 and 70-plus years, and those subgroups contained approximately 160, 26 and 62 TCR-sequenced participants, respectively.

What the work shows at the level of the full study, not this receptor alone: The 56-69-year group was small, and its depth increase did not reach significance, likely because of low power. CD4 TCRs associated with the vaccine covered the entire spike protein, and the dominant responses were in regions 160-218 and 743-854. Only a handful of AZD1222 recipients were SARS-CoV-2 seropositive at baseline, limiting conclusions about previously exposed vaccinees. Participants were mostly white British, with more females than males. The authors suggested clonal diversity may have been underestimated. Nearly half of unique spike-specific TCRs reportedly recognized epitopes outside regions mutated in the B.1.351 and B.1.1.7 variants. Because no day 14 peak-response samples were available, repertoires were characterized only after the peak T cell response. After two AZD1222 doses, spike-specific TCR breadth and depth were significantly higher than at day 0 and than in MenACWY recipients.

The CDR3 regions of human TCRbeta chains were subjected to immunosequencing. As for the authors' bioinformatics: TCRs in the repertoires were matched against a reference library of SARS-CoV-2-specific TCRs that had been generated with the MIRA antigen-specificity platform. Breadth meant the fraction of unique TCRs that were SARS-CoV-2-associated, whereas depth meant the fraction of total T cells that were SARS-CoV-2-associated. Using the MIRA data, every spike-specific TCR was mapped to the spike region that the TCR reacted to and assigned to either a CD4 or a CD8 class. Log10-transformed breadth and depth values were compared by one-way ANOVA with Sidak's multiple comparisons tests. Imported from immuneACCESS, the table was reduced by TCRdb to in-frame sequences with V and J called. These copies leave out some clones; in studies compared against another copy, an unresolved V gene accounts for under half, and the cause of the remainder is not known. That table supplies the V and J calls and clone size; D and trimming were determined from the DNA. For this sample the table gives roughly 150,000 clones, of which more than 85% were detected only once. The leading ten clones occupy about 4.4% of the sample.

Reading the germline V gene (reference sequence) gives CDR1 SGHNT and CDR2 YYREEE. The CDR3 holds 13 amino acids from the cysteine to the phenylalanine. Only CDR3 DNA is held: 39 bases, read in frame from base 1. V is trimmed back by 4 bases and J by 7 bases, and the junction contains 7 bases that no gene match accounts for. The V and J genes are TRBV5-4 and TRBJ2-5; the central 7 bases match TRBD1. Sequences were derived from peripheral blood, sampled on day 0 of AZD1222 vaccination. The clonotype was recovered from an adult in good health. The base sequence is TGTGCCAGCAGCGAGGGGCAGGGGGTGACCCAGTACTTC. Its coded protein is CASSEGQGVTQYF.